One and the same sample provided the 3 T cell receptor beta chains below, sequenced in a study of T cell responses to AZD1222 COVID-19 vaccine. Produced via immunoSEQ multiplex PCR; TCRdb's table is partial and in-frame only. The data contain 90,000 or so clones, about nine tenths of them singletons. This specimen was peripheral blood, taken 28 days after the second AZD1222 dose. The receptors stem from an adult who received the AZD1222 COVID-19 vaccine.

The rearrangement uses TRBV6-1 and TRBJ2-2; D unresolved. This CDR3 is built from 14 residues. Germline-derived CDR1 and CDR2 are MNHNS and SASEGT. Trimming took 2 bases from V and 0 from J, leaving 4 bases between them. The CDR3 coding sequence is TGTGCCAGCAGTGAACAGGCGAACACCGGGGAGCTGTTTTTT. It encodes CASSEQANTGELFF.

This sequence joins TRBV7-3 and TRBJ2-1; TRBD2 matches at 9 bases. This CDR3 contains 14 residues. J gave up 4 bases and V 4 bases, and 2 bases lay outside the gene matches. Germline assignment: CDR1 SGHTA and CDR2 FQGTGA. The CDR3 DNA is TGTGCCAGCAGCTCTAGCGGGGTTTACAATGAGCAGTTCTTC. Translation: CASSSSGVYNEQFF.

The chain carries TRBV29-1 and TRBJ2-7; tentatively, D is TRBD1 (6 bases). The CDR3 is made up of 12 amino acids. Per the germline V gene, CDR1 is SQVTM and CDR2 is ANQGSEA. The V and J ends lost 5 bases and 2 bases respectively, with 10 bases between them. The CDR3 DNA is TGCAGCGTTTTGGGACAAGCCTACGAGCAGTACTTC. Translation gives CSVLGQAYEQYF.